These 30 T cell receptor beta chains came from one sample sequenced in a study of regulatory T cells in long-lasting Graves disease. The time point here: newly diagnosed GD, antithyroid drugs for less than 3 months. The authors made the TCR library using RNA they extracted from PBMCs. The authors built TCR beta libraries using iRepertoire HTBI primers and Arm-PCR of CDR3 regions. TCRdb reprocessed the multiplex PCR reads with MiXCR, giving one entry per CDR3 protein. This sample yields fewer than 400,000 distinct CDR3 sequences, of which 15% to 20% are seen a single time; more than 35% belongs to the top ten. Sequencing was performed on peripheral blood mononuclear cells (PBMCs), taken at new diagnosis, from a patient treated with antithyroid drugs. The receptors originated from a female donor with Graves disease.

There are many counts of this clonotype. This chain links TRBV7-8 with TRBJ2-1; 11 positions agree with TRBD2. This CDR3 is built from 15 residues. Germline trimming cut 6 bases from V and 8 bases from J; bases unmatched to any gene: 9. From germline, CDR1 is SGHVS and CDR2 FQNEAQ. This CDR3 reads CASSQTSGSVDEQFF. CDR3 DNA sequence: TGTGCCAGCAGTCAAACTAGCGGGAGTGTCGATGAGCAGTTCTTC.

Many counts were recorded for this clonotype. The chain couples TRBV5-1 to TRBJ1-1; D is undetermined. The germline gives CDR1 SGHRS, CDR2 YFSETQ. V was cut by 0 bases and J by 1 base, with 19 bases left in between. The CDR3 consists of 18 residues. The CDR3 bases are TGCGCCAGCAGCTTGGTGCCCCGTTCCAAGGTCGCGAACACTGAAGCTTTCTTT. Encoded protein: CASSLVPRSKVANTEAFF.

In the case of this clonotype: This may stem from a read error, because a much larger clone lies one nucleotide away. V and J are TRBV30 and TRBJ2-5; 7 nucleotides agree with TRBD1. The CDR3 is 12 residues long. The junction had 8 bases not matched to a gene; V was cut back by 2 bases and J by 11 bases. Per the germline V gene, CDR1 is GTSNPN and CDR2 is SVGIG (reference sequence). The CDR3: CAWSTGAYEQYF. The CDR3 nucleotides read TGTGCCTGGAGTACAGGGGCCTATGAGCAGTACTTC.

This clonotype was seen repeatedly, ten times or more. The chain combines TRBV30 with TRBJ1-1; tentatively, D is TRBD1 (5 bases). This CDR3 comprises 13 residues. Germline CDR1 reads GTSNPN; CDR2 reads SVGIG (reference sequence). V was clipped by 5 bases and J by 5 bases, with 15 bases between them. As DNA, the CDR3 is TGTGCCTGGGGGACTCTCCTTGGAACTGAAGCTTTCTTT. This sequence encodes CAWGTLLGTEAFF.

The chain has TRBV7-2 and TRBJ2-7; D may be TRBD1 or TRBD2 (8 bases each). Germline V gene sequence: CDR1 SGHTA, CDR2 FQGNSA. The V end lost 4 bases, the J end lost 3 bases, and 16 bases lay between the germline ends. The CDR3 loop spans 15 amino acids. CDR3 protein: CASSWTGGTGYEQYF. For the CDR3, the DNA is TGTGCCAGCAGCTGGACGGGGGGGACAGGCTACGAGCAGTACTTC.

This CDR3 reads CASSPTPGVPSTDTQYF. CDR3 in DNA: TGCGCCAGCAGCCCCACCCCTGGCGTTCCTAGCACAGATACGCAGTATTTT. The chain couples TRBV5-1 to TRBJ2-3; D ambiguous. Germline V gene data show CDR1 as SGHRS and CDR2 as YFSETQ. CDR3 length equals 17 residues. V lost 4 bases and J lost 0, with 18 bases in between.

The table lists this clonotype with many counts. The gene calls are TRBV2 and TRBJ2-7, with TRBD2 matching 10 bases. This CDR3 has 14 residues. V was pared by 7 bases and J by 2 bases, with 5 bases of the junction left unmatched. From germline, CDR1 is SNHLY and CDR2 FYNNEI. The CDR3 sequence is CASTLLAGTYEQYF. The CDR3, as DNA: TGTGCCAGCACCTTACTAGCGGGGACCTACGAGCAGTACTTC.

This clonotype was seen ten or more times. This sequence joins TRBV20-1 and TRBJ2-3, with a tentative D call TRBD2 (6 bases). Trimming left V 5 bases short and J 9 bases short, with 21 bases between. The germline gives CDR1 DFQATT, CDR2 SNEGSKA (reference sequence). This CDR3 comprises 14 residues. CDR3 sequence (DNA): TGCAGTGCTGGAGGGGCGCGTCAAGCGTCCACGCAGTATTTT. Translation gives CSAGGARQASTQYF.

This clonotype was seen at least ten times. The V call is TRBV9, the J call TRBJ2-1; 10 bases map to TRBD2. Per germline, CDR1 SGDLS and CDR2 YYNGEE. V shed 3 bases and J 0 bases; nucleotides not matched to a gene: 9. This CDR3 comprises 18 residues. In nucleotides, the CDR3 is TGTGCCAGCAGCGAGTCCCCCCAGCGGGAGGGCTCCTACAATGAGCAGTTCTTC. Protein product: CASSESPQREGSYNEQFF.

There are many counts of this clonotype. The chain has TRBV11-2 and TRBJ2-5, with D possibly TRBD1 on 6 matching bases. Germline V gene data show CDR1 as SGHAT and CDR2 as FQNNGV. V lost 0 bases and J lost 9, with 14 bases in between. The CDR3 covers 14 residues. CDR3 in DNA: TGTGCCAGCAGCTTAGAAGGGGGTGGGAAGGCCCAGTACTTC. Its protein product is CASSLEGGGKAQYF.

The sample holds many counts of this clonotype. The genes are TRBV28 and TRBJ1-2; no definite D call. Germline V lookup: CDR1 MDHEN, CDR2 SYDVKM. The germline V and J ends were trimmed by 7 bases and 5 bases, with 17 bases remaining between them. The CDR3 consists of 14 residues. The chain's CDR3 is CASNPGGIRYGYTF. DNA of the CDR3: TGTGCCAGCAACCCGGGCGGGATCAGATATGGCTACACCTTC.

As to this clonotype: Germline is not matched at one junction end, which may reflect a read error. The rearrangement links TRBV12-3 or TRBV12-4 to TRBJ2-4; weak D call: TRBD2 (7 bases). The CDR3 extends over 15 amino acids. As DNA, the CDR3 is TGTGCCAGCAGCCTGGGGGGGCTGGCCAAAAACACTCAGTACTTC. Residues: CASSLGGLAKNTQYF.

This clonotype showed up just a few times. The genes are TRBV6-5 and TRBJ2-2, with 14 positions matching TRBD2. Germline assignment: CDR1 MNHEY and CDR2 SVGAGI. CDR3 length equals 17 residues. V dropped 2 bases and J dropped 4; count of bases not matched to a gene: 3. CDR3 in DNA: TGTGCCAGCAGTTACGGGGGACTAGCGGGAGTCACCGGGGAGCTGTTTTTT. Amino acids: CASSYGGLAGVTGELFF.

Points on this clonotype: This clone may be a read error of a much larger clone one base away. This sequence joins TRBV25-1 and TRBJ2-3, with 8 bases fitting TRBD2. V lost 4 bases to trimming and J lost 2 bases; unmatched junction nucleotides: 17. CDR1 MGHDK and CDR2 SYGVNS come from the germline V gene. CDR3 length: 19 residues. DNA of the CDR3: TGTGCCAGCAGTGCCCGGACTAGCCTCCAAGGTGGATACACAGATACGCAGTATTTT. Translated, it gives CASSARTSLQGGYTDTQYF.

A single count supports this clonotype. A far larger clone is off by one base, so a read error is likely. The chain is built from TRBV27 and TRBJ2-1; a weak D match, TRBD2 (5 bases). The better agreement between TRBJ2-5 and the DNA end casts doubt on the J call. Germline values: CDR1 MNHEY, CDR2 SMNVEV (reference sequence). This CDR3 region has 13 residues. CDR3 DNA sequence: TGTGCCGGCAGTTTAGTTGCGGGTCCAGCCCAGTACTTC. Translated: CAGSLVAGPAQYF.

In its sample, this clonotype was seen once. A much larger clone differs from this one at a single base, so this may be a read error. J is TRBJ2-5 and V is TRBV20-1; the D gene is possibly TRBD2 (5 bases). Per germline, CDR1 DFQATT and CDR2 SNEGSKA (reference sequence). The CDR3 has 15 residues. V shed 3 bases and J shed 4 bases, with 18 bases lying between them. The CDR3 here is CSASRAVVGAETQYF. The CDR3 nucleotides read TGCAGTGCTAGCCGAGCGGTAGTGGGAGCAGAGACCCAGTACTTC.

In this sample, this clonotype turned up many times. The chain combines TRBV14 with TRBJ1-6, with D possibly matching TRBD1 (6 bases). This CDR3 comprises 13 residues. Germline-derived CDR1 and CDR2 are SGHDN and FVKESK. V gave up 1 base and J gave up 14 bases, with 12 bases separating them. The chain's CDR3 is CASSQVGTSALHF. CDR3 nucleotide sequence: TGTGCCAGCAGCCAAGTCGGGACATCGGCCCTCCACTTT.

This clonotype was seen just once. A junction end diverges from the germline sequence, so it may reflect a read error. The chain uses TRBV18 and TRBJ1-5, with D hard to call. Germline V CDR1 and CDR2: KGHSH, LQKENI. The CDR3 is made up of 14 amino acids. CDR3 sequence (DNA): TGTGCCAGCCTCGTTAAGAGGGTAAATCAGCCCCGGCATTTT. Encoded protein: CASLVKRVNQPRHF.

This clonotype came up a few times. This chain joins TRBV12-3 or TRBV12-4 and TRBJ2-7; tentative D call: TRBD2 (5 bases). The CDR3 sequence is 13 residues long. V lost 1 base, J lost 7 bases, and 11 bases lay in between. The CDR3 DNA follows: TGTGCCAGCAGTTTAGTGGGTGGGAGAGAGCAGTACTTC. Translated: CASSLVGGREQYF.

The genes are TRBV13 and TRBJ2-4, with D unresolved. The CDR3 is made up of 14 amino acids. Germline V CDR1 and CDR2: PRHDT, FYEKMQ (reference sequence). Trimming left V 6 bases short and J 16 bases short, with 25 bases between. For the CDR3, the DNA is TGTGCCAGCAGTCCCAATACCAACAAGAGACTCGCCTACTTC. It codes for CASSPNTNKRLAYF. Combining the CDR3 with reference TRBV13 and TRBJ2-4 gives the whole variable domain AAGVIQSPRHLIKEKRETATLKCYPIPRHDTVYWYQQGPGQDPQFLISFYEKMQSDKGSIPDRFSAQQFSDYHSELNMSSLELGDSALYFCASSPNTNKRLAYFGAGTRLSVL.

There are many counts of this clonotype. This chain connects TRBV7-9 to TRBJ2-1, with D perhaps TRBD1 (6 bases). V lost 9 bases, J lost 5 bases, and 11 bases lay in between. The CDR3 runs 12 residues. Germline CDR1 and CDR2: SEHNR and FQNEAQ (reference sequence). The CDR3 sequence is CASGGGHNEQFF. CDR3 bases: TGTGCCAGTGGGGGCGGGCACAATGAGCAGTTCTTC.

Turning to this clonotype: A read error may be the cause here, since a much bigger clone is one base away. The chain uses TRBV20-1 and TRBJ2-1, with D unclear. The V gene's germline CDR1 is DFQATT and CDR2 SNEGSKA (reference sequence). The length of the CDR3 is 14 residues. Here the CDR3 DNA reads TGCAGTGCTAGGCCCCCAAGCTCCTACAATGAGCGGTTCTTC. It is translated as CSARPPSSYNERFF.

This clonotype was recorded at least ten times. V usage is TRBV12-3 or TRBV12-4 and J usage is TRBJ1-5; maybe TRBD1 (5 bases). This CDR3 comprises 16 residues. With 3 bases removed from V and 4 bases from J, the gap between germline ends came to 16 bases. The CDR3, as DNA: TGTGCCAGCAGTTTCCAGGGCGCGGGTCGAAATCAGCCCCAGCATTTT. Translation: CASSFQGAGRNQPQHF.

As concerns this clonotype: Given a much more abundant clone one base away, this may be a read error. The chain uses TRBV3-1 and TRBJ2-1; 8 bases are a match to TRBD1. Germline-derived CDR1 and CDR2 are LGHDT and YNNKEL (reference sequence). This CDR3 is built from 14 residues. The J segment lost 10 bases and the V segment lost 4 bases, leaving 9 bases of the junction unmatched. The CDR3 DNA is TGTGCCAGCAGCCTTGGACAGGGCGGGTCCGAGCAGTTCTTC. Translated: CASSLGQGGSEQFF.

The rearrangement links TRBV6-2 or TRBV6-3 to TRBJ1-1; weak D call: TRBD1 (6 bases). Trimming stripped 2 bases from V and 4 bases from J, with 11 bases between. The CDR3 totals 14 residues. The germline gives CDR1 MNHEY, CDR2 SVGEGT. CDR3 sequence (DNA): TGTGCCAGCAGTTACGGGGGAGGGGGCACTGAAGCTTTCTTT. Its protein is CASSYGGGGTEAFF.

This clonotype was counted a single time. It is likely a read error: a sequence one base away is far more abundant. The V call is TRBV7-3, the J call TRBJ2-3, with TRBD2 as a possible D gene (6 bases). The V and J ends lost 5 bases and 0 bases respectively, with 15 bases between them. The germline CDR1 and CDR2 sequences are SGHTA and FQGTGA. The CDR3 spans 16 residues. CDR3 in amino acids: CASSVQRVSSTDTQYF. The CDR3 coding sequence is TGTGCCAGCAGCGTACAGCGGGTCTCTAGCACAGATACGCAGTATTTT.

This clonotype was seen ten or more times. The CDR3 bases are TGTGCCAGCAGTCCTCTTGGGGGGGCACGGGGAGCCCTCCACTTT. Its protein product is CASSPLGGARGALHF. The chain uses TRBV7-9 and TRBJ1-6; D may be TRBD1 (6 bases). Germline CDR1 reads SEHNR; CDR2 reads FQNEAQ (reference sequence). V lost 6 bases to trimming and J lost 14 bases, with 23 bases between them. The CDR3 is made up of 15 amino acids.

This clonotype appeared many times. The chain joins TRBV12-3 or TRBV12-4 to TRBJ1-2; no firm D call. The CDR3 has 13 residues. Trimming stripped 5 bases from V and 4 bases from J, with 11 bases between. CDR3 coding DNA: TGTGCCAGCAGTGTTAAAAGGTCCTATGGCTACACCTTC. Translation gives CASSVKRSYGYTF.

The J gene is TRBJ2-5, the V gene TRBV14, with a tentative D call TRBD2 (6 bases). The CDR3 extends over 16 amino acids. Between the trimmed V and J ends, which lost 1 base and 4 bases, there was a span of 16 bases. Germline assignment: CDR1 SGHDN and CDR2 FVKESK. CDR3 protein: CASSQGSGGTRETQYF. The CDR3 DNA reads as TGTGCCAGCAGCCAAGGCTCGGGCGGGACGAGAGAGACCCAGTACTTC.

This clonotype was seen ten or more times. The CDR3 sequence is CASSDADRATDTQYF. The CDR3 coding sequence is TGTGCCAGCAGTGACGCGGACAGGGCCACAGATACGCAGTATTTT. The V and J genes are TRBV6-1 and TRBJ2-3; 8 nucleotides match TRBD1. The CDR3 extends over 15 amino acids. Germline CDR1 reads MNHNS; CDR2 reads SASEGT. Trimming took 3 bases from V and 2 from J; bases not matched to a gene: 4.